This T cell receptor beta chain was profiled in a study of OX40 agonist ivuxolimab in advanced cancers. This clone was counted once. Germline V lookup: CDR1 SGDLS, CDR2 YYNGEE. J was trimmed by 2 bases and V by 0 bases; bases with no gene match: 4. The CDR3 is 15 residues long. Data came from immunoSEQ multiplex PCR; TCRdb stores just in-frame clones and leaves some out. The sample contains about 79,000 clones, 90% of which appear only once. Sample: CD4+ or CD8+ T cells sorted from blood, taken in a trial of the OX40 agonist ivuxolimab. The rearrangement uses TRBV9 and TRBJ2-7, with 8 bases aligning to TRBD1. The source of this sequence is an adult with an advanced solid tumor such as melanoma, head and neck, liver or kidney cancer. The CDR3 region has the DNA TGTGCCAGCAGCGTAGGTGGACAGGGCCCCTACGAGCAGTACTTC. Its translation is CASSVGGQGPYEQYF.